By share, the clone carrying this TCR beta chain ranks as medium-sized. No antigen is known for it. Time point noted: sample taken at primary tumor resection. Sequencing of whole RNA from tumor, nontumor lung or frozen PBMC involved no sorting. This sample was taken from a study of spatial heterogeneity in lung cancer. Study-wide points: Blood carried ubiquitous expanded tumor TCRs more at resection than follow-up.

The CDR3 consists of 13 residues. Germline-derived CDR1 and CDR2 are LGHNA and YSLEER. V was pared by 0 bases and J by 4 bases, with 4 bases between. One entry per CDR3 protein, called by TCRdb with MiXCR from the 5' RACE reads. The sample lists about 4,900 distinct CDR3 sequences, roughly a sixth occurring once. The TCR comes from a male donor with early-stage non-small cell lung cancer. The starting material was PBMCs, obtained at surgery. This chain connects TRBV4-3 to TRBJ1-5; D not resolved. CDR3 sequence: CASSQDRNQPQHF. As DNA, the CDR3 is TGCGCCAGCAGCCAAGATCGAAATCAGCCCCAGCATTTT.